The next 5 T cell receptor beta chains were all read from a single sample in a study of T cells in Graves' hyperthyroidism and ophthalmopathy. The investigators amplified TCR beta CDR3 regions from RNA transcripts. The primer set for the first-round RT-PCR of the TCR CDR3 was HTBI. From the multiplex PCR reads, TCRdb called clonotypes with MiXCR, one entry per CDR3 protein. This sample yields some 460,000 distinct CDR3 sequences, of which more than 15% are seen a single time; 11% to 15% belongs to the top ten. Source material: blood. These receptors all stem from a woman between 18 and 29 years old with Graves' hyperthyroidism.

This clonotype was counted many times. The V call is TRBV7-2, the J call TRBJ1-4; D is ambiguous. Trimming left V 5 bases short and J 0 bases short, with 10 bases between. Germline V CDR1 and CDR2: SGHTA, FQGNSA. This CDR3 contains 15 residues. The CDR3 loop reads CASSLMKTTNEKLFF. In DNA form, the CDR3 reads TGTGCCAGCAGCCTGATGAAAACAACTAATGAAAAACTGTTTTTT.

There are many counts of this clonotype. The chain joins TRBV27 to TRBJ1-2; D ambiguous. This CDR3 is 11 amino acids long. The V gene's germline CDR1 is MNHEY and CDR2 SMNVEV (reference sequence). Trimming removed 4 bases from V and 5 bases from J, with 5 bases in between. CDR3 residues: CASSSGYGYTF. The CDR3 coding sequence is TGTGCCAGCAGTTCTGGATATGGCTACACCTTC.

This clonotype was detected many times. The rearrangement links TRBV28 to TRBJ2-2; 8 bases align to TRBD1. V lost 8 bases, J lost 7 bases, and 9 bases stayed unmatched. The germline CDR1 and CDR2 sequences are MDHEN and SYDVKM. There are 14 residues in the CDR3. The CDR3 protein is CASERQGWNGELFF. DNA of the CDR3: TGTGCCAGCGAAAGACAGGGGTGGAACGGGGAGCTGTTTTTT.

The chain is built from TRBV10-2 and TRBJ2-7, with D possibly being TRBD2 (5 bases). The CDR3 consists of 15 residues. Trimming removed 4 bases at V and 1 base at J, with 14 bases between. Germline V gene data show CDR1 as WSHSY and CDR2 as SAAADI. The CDR3 is CASSAQIPGSYEQYF. Written as DNA, the CDR3 is TGCGCCAGCAGTGCACAAATCCCGGGGTCCTACGAGCAGTACTTC.

There are a few counts of this clonotype. This rearrangement joins TRBV3-1 to TRBJ2-3; 11 nucleotides agree with TRBD2. J gave up 4 bases and V 4 bases, and 19 bases lay outside the gene matches. The CDR3 has 20 residues. Germline V gene sequence: CDR1 LGHDT, CDR2 YNNKEL (reference sequence). The CDR3, as DNA: TGTGCCAGCAGCCGCCTACATCCCATCTTAGCGGGGGGGCCCTCAGATACGCAGTATTTT. This translates into CASSRLHPILAGGPSDTQYF.